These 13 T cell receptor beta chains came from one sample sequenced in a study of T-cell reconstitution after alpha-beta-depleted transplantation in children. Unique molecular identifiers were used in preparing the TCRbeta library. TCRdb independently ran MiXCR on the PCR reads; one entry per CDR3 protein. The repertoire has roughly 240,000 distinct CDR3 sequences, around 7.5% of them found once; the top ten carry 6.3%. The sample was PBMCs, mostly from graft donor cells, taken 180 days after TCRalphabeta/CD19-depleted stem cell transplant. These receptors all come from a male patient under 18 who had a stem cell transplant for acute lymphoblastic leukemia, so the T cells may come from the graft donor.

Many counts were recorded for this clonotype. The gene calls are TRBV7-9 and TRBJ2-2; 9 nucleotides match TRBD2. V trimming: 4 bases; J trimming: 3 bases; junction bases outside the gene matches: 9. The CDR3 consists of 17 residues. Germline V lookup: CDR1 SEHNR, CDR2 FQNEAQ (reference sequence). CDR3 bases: TGTGCCAGCAGCTCCCCCTTAGCGGGGGCCTACACCGGGGAGCTGTTTTTT. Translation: CASSSPLAGAYTGELFF.

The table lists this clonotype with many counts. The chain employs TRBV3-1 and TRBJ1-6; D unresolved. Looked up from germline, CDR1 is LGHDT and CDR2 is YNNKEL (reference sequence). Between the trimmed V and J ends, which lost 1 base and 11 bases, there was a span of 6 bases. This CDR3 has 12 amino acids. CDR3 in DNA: TGTGCCAGCAGCCAAGGTGTTCCACCCCTCCACTTT. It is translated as CASSQGVPPLHF.

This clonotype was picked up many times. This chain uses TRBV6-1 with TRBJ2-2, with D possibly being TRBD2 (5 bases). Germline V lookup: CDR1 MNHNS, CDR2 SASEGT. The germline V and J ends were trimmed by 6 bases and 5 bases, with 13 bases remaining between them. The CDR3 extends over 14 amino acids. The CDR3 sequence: CASSRQRGTGELFF. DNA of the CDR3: TGTGCCAGCAGCCGCCAGCGAGGGACCGGGGAGCTGTTTTTT.

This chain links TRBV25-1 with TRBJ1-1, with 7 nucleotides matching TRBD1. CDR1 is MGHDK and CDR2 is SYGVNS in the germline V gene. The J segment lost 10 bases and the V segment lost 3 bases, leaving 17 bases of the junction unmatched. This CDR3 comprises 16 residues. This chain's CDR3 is CASSEEFPDREVLAFF. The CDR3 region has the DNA TGTGCCAGCAGTGAGGAATTTCCCGACAGGGAGGTTTTAGCTTTCTTT.

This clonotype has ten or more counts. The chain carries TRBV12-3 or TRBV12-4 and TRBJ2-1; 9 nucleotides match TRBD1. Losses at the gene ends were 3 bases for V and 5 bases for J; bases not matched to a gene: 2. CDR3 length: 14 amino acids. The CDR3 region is CASSFWTGDNEQFF. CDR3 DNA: TGTGCCAGCAGTTTCTGGACAGGGGACAATGAGCAGTTCTTC.

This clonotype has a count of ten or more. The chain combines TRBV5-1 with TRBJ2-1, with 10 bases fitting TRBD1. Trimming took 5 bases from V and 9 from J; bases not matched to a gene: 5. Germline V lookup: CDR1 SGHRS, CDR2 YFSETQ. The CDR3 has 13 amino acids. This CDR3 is CASRDRGSGEQFF. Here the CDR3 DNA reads TGCGCCAGCAGGGACAGGGGGTCGGGTGAGCAGTTCTTC.

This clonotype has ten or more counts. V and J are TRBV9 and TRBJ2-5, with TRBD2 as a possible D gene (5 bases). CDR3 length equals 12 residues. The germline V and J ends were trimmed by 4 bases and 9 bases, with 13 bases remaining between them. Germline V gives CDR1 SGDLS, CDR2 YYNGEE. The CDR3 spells CASSMTNGAQYF. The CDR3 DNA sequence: TGTGCCAGCAGCATGACCAACGGGGCCCAGTACTTC.

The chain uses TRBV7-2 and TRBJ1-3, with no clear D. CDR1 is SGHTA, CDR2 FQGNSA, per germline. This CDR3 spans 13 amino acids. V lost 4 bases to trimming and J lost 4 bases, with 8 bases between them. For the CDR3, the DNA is TGTGCCAGCAGCTACCCTGGCGGAAACACCATATATTTT. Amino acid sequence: CASSYPGGNTIYF.

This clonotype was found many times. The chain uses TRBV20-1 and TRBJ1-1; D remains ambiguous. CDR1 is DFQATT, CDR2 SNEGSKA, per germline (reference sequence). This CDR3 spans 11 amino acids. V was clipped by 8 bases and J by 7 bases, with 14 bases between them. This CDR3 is CSRSGPREAFF. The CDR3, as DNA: TGCAGTAGATCCGGGCCCCGTGAAGCTTTCTTT.

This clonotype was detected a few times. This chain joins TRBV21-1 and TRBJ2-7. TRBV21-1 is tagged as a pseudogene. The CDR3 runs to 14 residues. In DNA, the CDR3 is TGTGCCCCACCTCGTTGGGGGGGCACCTACGAGCAGTACTTC. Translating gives CAPPRWGGTYEQYF.

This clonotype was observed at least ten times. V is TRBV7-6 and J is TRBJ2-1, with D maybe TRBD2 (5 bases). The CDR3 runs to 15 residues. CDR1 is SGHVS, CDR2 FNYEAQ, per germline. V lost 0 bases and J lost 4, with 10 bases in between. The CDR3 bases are TGTGCCAGCAGCTTAGCGAGCAGGACTTACAATGAGCAGTTCTTC. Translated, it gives CASSLASRTYNEQFF.

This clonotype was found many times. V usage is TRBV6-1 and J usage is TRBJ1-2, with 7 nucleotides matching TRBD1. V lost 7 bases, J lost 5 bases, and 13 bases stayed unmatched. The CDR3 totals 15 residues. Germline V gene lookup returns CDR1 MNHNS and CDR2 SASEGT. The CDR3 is CASTAGGLRGYGYTF. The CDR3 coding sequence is TGTGCCAGCACCGCAGGGGGTTTAAGGGGTTATGGCTACACCTTC.

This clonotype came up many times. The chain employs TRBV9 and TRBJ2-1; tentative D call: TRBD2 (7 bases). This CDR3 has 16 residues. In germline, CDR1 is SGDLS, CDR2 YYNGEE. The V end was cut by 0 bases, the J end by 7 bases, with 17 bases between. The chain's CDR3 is CASSVGGRGRINEQFF. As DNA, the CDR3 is TGTGCCAGCAGCGTAGGGGGGCGGGGGAGGATTAATGAGCAGTTCTTC.